The clone carrying this TCR beta chain has a count of ten or more. Its antigen is undetermined. The data were obtained in a study of T cells in Graves' hyperthyroidism and ophthalmopathy. Broader study findings: Most clonotypes expanded in the thyroid (above 0.001) were also present in blood.

Researchers amplified the TCR beta CDR3 regions from RNA transcripts. The HTBI primer set was used in a first-round RT-PCR of the TCR CDR3. TCRdb called the multiplex PCR reads again in MiXCR, with one record for every CDR3 protein. The sample lists under 450,000 distinct CDR3 sequences; more than 15% were seen once. Trimming at V came to 6 bases and at J to 11 bases, leaving 10 bases not matched to a gene. Per the germline V gene, CDR1 is SQVTM and CDR2 is ANQGSEA. The CDR3 is made up of 13 amino acids. The sequence was collected from a woman between 18 and 29 years old with Graves' hyperthyroidism. The gene calls are TRBV29-1 and TRBJ1-6, with TRBD1 matching 7 bases. The specimen sequenced was blood. CDR3 DNA sequence: TGCAGCGTGAGGCAGGGGGTAAACACACCCCTCCACTTT. Amino acids: CSVRQGVNTPLHF.